This passage covers 10 T cell receptor beta chains from one sample sequenced in a study of T cell changes during pregnancy in multiple sclerosis. Generated by immunoSEQ multiplex PCR, the TCRdb table keeps only in-frame clones and is missing some. Counted here are 30,000 to 35,000 clones, just over 90% occurring once; the ten biggest clones make up around a tenth. The sample was CD8+ T cells from peripheral blood mononuclear cells, taken before pregnancy. The receptor source for this set is a female donor with multiple sclerosis, enrolled in a pregnancy study.

The chain combines TRBV11-2 with TRBJ1-1; the D is unclear. This CDR3 has 13 amino acids. V was shortened by 5 bases and J by 5 bases, with 12 bases between the two germline ends. Germline V gene data show CDR1 as SGHAT and CDR2 as FQNNGV. CDR3 in amino acids: CASSTQQLTEAFF. CDR3 in DNA: TGTGCCAGCAGCACCCAACAGTTGACTGAAGCTTTCTTT. The full variable domain, rest sourced from reference TRBV11-2 and TRBJ1-1, is EAGVAQSPRYKIIEKRQSVAFWCNPISGHATLYWYQQILGQGPKLLIQFQNNGVVDDSQLPKDRFSAERLKGVDSTLKIQPAKLEDSAVYLCASSTQQLTEAFFGQGTRLTVV.

The J gene is TRBJ2-2, the V gene TRBV6-5; D remains unclear. Germline V gene sequence: CDR1 MNHEY, CDR2 SVGAGI. The CDR3 is 14 residues long. Trimming pared 7 bases from V and 1 base from J, leaving 10 bases between. The CDR3 bases are TGTGCCAGCAACCGGCTAGGGAACACCGGGGAGCTGTTTTTT. Its translation: CASNRLGNTGELFF.

This clone was counted a single time. As DNA, the CDR3 is TGTGCCAGCAGCTTACGTAATTCACCCCTCCACTTT. It codes for CASSLRNSPLHF. This rearrangement joins TRBV7-2 to TRBJ1-6; unclear D gene. Germline V gene sequence: CDR1 SGHTA, CDR2 FQGNSA. The CDR3 extends over 12 amino acids. The V gene lost 2 bases and the J gene lost 6 bases, with 2 bases spanning the gap. Drawing the rest from reference TRBV7-2 and TRBJ1-6, the complete variable domain is GAGVSQSPSNKVTEKGKDVELRCDPISGHTALYWYRQSLGQGLEFLIYFQGNSAPDKSGLPSDRFSAERTGGSVSTLTIQRTQQEDSAVYLCASSLRNSPLHFGNGTRLTVT.

The V gene is TRBV19, the J gene TRBJ2-1; 7 bases agree with TRBD2. CDR3 length: 15 amino acids. Germline V gene lookup returns CDR1 LNHDA and CDR2 SQIVND (reference sequence). J was trimmed by 2 bases and V by 3 bases; bases with no gene match: 4. CDR3 region: CASSIAAGPYNEQFF. CDR3 sequence (DNA): TGTGCCAGTAGTATTGCAGCGGGGCCCTACAATGAGCAGTTCTTC.

This chain uses TRBV7-3 with TRBJ2-7; 10 positions match TRBD2. With V trimmed by 3 bases and J by 5 bases, 4 bases remained unmatched. This CDR3 has 14 amino acids. Germline CDR1 is SGHTA and CDR2 is FQGTGA. This chain's CDR3 is CASSFASGGNEQYF. DNA of the CDR3: TGTGCCAGCAGCTTTGCTAGCGGGGGCAACGAGCAGTACTTC.

The rearrangement links TRBV10-1 to TRBJ1-1; D perhaps matches TRBD1 (6 bases). V lost 8 bases and J 0 bases, leaving 13 bases between the germline ends. The CDR3 runs to 14 residues. Per the germline V gene, CDR1 is WNHNN and CDR2 is SYGVQD (reference sequence). CDR3: CASLDRSMNTEAFF. The CDR3 bases are TGCGCCAGCCTGGACAGATCCATGAACACTGAAGCTTTCTTT.

The J gene is TRBJ2-5, the V gene TRBV7-9; 8 bases are a match to TRBD1. The V gene end was trimmed by 3 bases and the J gene end by 5 bases; junction bases not matched to a gene: 14. CDR1 SEHNR and CDR2 FQNEAQ come from the germline V gene (reference sequence). The CDR3 covers 17 residues. CDR3 residues: CASSFPAVRGQGETQYF. The DNA for the CDR3 is TGTGCCAGCAGCTTCCCCGCCGTTCGCGGACAGGGTGAGACCCAGTACTTC.

The rearrangement links TRBV7-9 to TRBJ1-1, with 7 bases that match TRBD1. The V gene end was trimmed by 7 bases and the J gene end by 4 bases; junction bases not matched to a gene: 12. The CDR3 length is 15 residues. Germline CDR1 reads SEHNR; CDR2 reads FQNEAQ (reference sequence). For the CDR3, the DNA is TGTGCCAGCACCGGACAGGACAGGCCCTTCACTGAAGCTTTCTTT. This gives the protein CASTGQDRPFTEAFF.

The rearrangement joins TRBV18 to TRBJ1-5; D ambiguous. Trimming stripped 3 bases from V and 0 bases from J, with 6 bases between. CDR1 is KGHSH and CDR2 is LQKENI in the germline V gene. This CDR3 has 14 amino acids. The CDR3 region is CASSPGYSNQPQHF. The CDR3 bases are TGTGCCAGCTCACCCGGGTATAGCAATCAGCCCCAGCATTTT.

This rearrangement joins TRBV7-3 to TRBJ2-3; 8 bases align to TRBD2. The CDR3 has 16 amino acids. CDR1 and CDR2 (germline): SGHTA, FQGTGA. Trimming cost V 5 bases and J 6 bases; bases outside gene matches: 13. The CDR3, as DNA: TGTGCCAGCAGCCCAAACACGGCGGGGGGATGGGATACGCAGTATTTT. Its protein product is CASSPNTAGGWDTQYF. Looking up the rest from reference TRBV7-3 and TRBJ2-3 gives the full variable domain: GAGVSQTPSNKVTEKGKYVELRCDPISGHTALYWYRQSLGQGPEFLIYFQGTGAADDSGLPNDRFFAVRPEGSVSTLKIQRTERGDSAVYLCASSPNTAGGWDTQYFGPGTRLTVL.